The 14 T cell receptor beta chains below all came from one sample that was sequenced in a study of cytomegalovirus exposure and HLA in healthy donors. Both 60 Vbeta primers and 13 Jbeta primers went into the PCR. The repertoire was sequenced with immunoSEQ multiplex PCR; TCRdb's copy has only in-frame clones and lacks some. Found here are 75,000 to 95,000 clones; the top ten clones hold roughly 4.8%. Sequenced sample: PBMCs. All receptors derive from a man aged 25-45 years in good health and CMV-seronegative.

The rearrangement uses TRBV7-2 and TRBJ2-1; D is perhaps TRBD2 (7 bases). From germline, CDR1 is SGHTA and CDR2 FQGNSA. This CDR3 comprises 16 residues. The germline V and J ends were trimmed by 5 bases and 2 bases, with 16 bases remaining between them. The CDR3 DNA reads as TGTGCCAGCAGCCCAGGCGGGGGCAACCCCTACAATGAGCAGTTCTTC. Its protein product is CASSPGGGNPYNEQFF.

The rearrangement uses TRBV9 and TRBJ2-2; a weak D match, TRBD1 (6 bases). CDR3 length: 18 residues. Trimming took 3 bases from V and 4 from J, leaving 22 bases between them. From germline, CDR1 is SGDLS and CDR2 YYNGEE. CDR3 in amino acids: CASSDPADRPPGTGELFF. Written as DNA, the CDR3 is TGTGCCAGCAGCGATCCTGCAGACAGGCCCCCGGGCACCGGGGAGCTGTTTTTT.

V usage is TRBV6-5 and J usage is TRBJ1-1, with D maybe TRBD1 (5 bases). The germline CDR1 and CDR2 sequences are MNHEY and SVGAGI. Trimming shortened V by 8 bases and J by 1 base, and 11 bases separated the two germline ends. The CDR3 spans 13 residues. CDR3 sequence reads: CASLRGGNTEAFF. The DNA for the CDR3 is TGTGCCAGCCTAAGGGGAGGGAACACTGAAGCTTTCTTT.

The CDR3 coding sequence is TGTGCCAGCAGCCCCGTACGGGGTAAAACAGATACGCAGTATTTT. This translates into CASSPVRGKTDTQYF. The chain uses TRBV7-9 and TRBJ2-3; maybe TRBD2 (5 bases). Trimming left V 5 bases short and J 3 bases short, with 15 bases between. The CDR3 loop spans 15 amino acids. Germline CDR1 SEHNR, CDR2 FQNEAQ (reference sequence).

The CDR3 DNA follows: TGCGCCAGCAGCCAAGATCTTGACAGATTCTATGGCTACACCTTC. This sequence encodes CASSQDLDRFYGYTF. This chain uses TRBV4-3 with TRBJ1-2, with a possible D match to TRBD1 (5 bases). The CDR3 extends over 15 amino acids. Per germline, CDR1 LGHNA and CDR2 YSLEER. Trimming took off 0 bases at V and 4 bases at J, with 12 bases between the two ends.

The genes are TRBV15 and TRBJ2-5; maybe TRBD2 (6 bases). The length of the CDR3 is 16 residues. Germline V CDR1 and CDR2: LNHNV, YYDKDF (reference sequence). The V end was cut by 0 bases, the J end by 5 bases, with 16 bases between. The CDR3 sequence: CATSREGDSLGETQYF. The CDR3 DNA is TGTGCCACCAGCAGAGAGGGGGACTCCCTGGGGGAGACCCAGTACTTC.

The chain uses TRBV10-2 and TRBJ2-7, with 10 positions matching TRBD2. Germline V CDR1 and CDR2: WSHSY, SAAADI. Trimming removed 6 bases from V and 2 bases from J; junction bases left unmatched: 7. This CDR3 comprises 15 residues. CDR3 protein: CASRPGTSVTYEQYF. The CDR3 DNA reads TGCGCCAGCAGACCCGGGACTAGCGTTACCTACGAGCAGTACTTC.

The rearrangement joins TRBV6-5 to TRBJ1-5; perhaps TRBD1 as D (5 bases). The CDR3 sequence is 13 residues long. Germline V gives CDR1 MNHEY, CDR2 SVGAGI. Trimming cost V 7 bases and J 0 bases, with 7 bases left between them. The CDR3 protein is CASTTASNQPQHF. For the CDR3, the DNA is TGTGCCAGCACGACAGCTAGCAATCAGCCCCAGCATTTT.

The V and J genes are TRBV5-1 and TRBJ2-1, with D tentatively TRBD2 (7 bases). From germline, CDR1 is SGHRS and CDR2 YFSETQ. V was cut by 4 bases and J by 6 bases, with 20 bases left in between. This CDR3 has 16 amino acids. CDR3 nucleotides: TGCGCCAGCAGCCGCTCCGGGGGCGGGAGTATCAATGAGCAGTTCTTC. It codes for CASSRSGGGSINEQFF.

V gene TRBV5-1 combines with J gene TRBJ2-5, with D perhaps matching TRBD1 (6 bases). Germline lookup yields CDR1 SGHRS and CDR2 YFSETQ. Trimming cost V 5 bases and J 3 bases, with 17 bases left between them. This CDR3 has 15 residues. The CDR3 region is CASRINTGPEETQYF. The CDR3 DNA sequence: TGCGCCAGCAGGATAAATACAGGGCCGGAAGAGACCCAGTACTTC.

J is TRBJ1-6 and V is TRBV10-3; TRBD1 matches 10 bases. This CDR3 spans 17 amino acids. Germline trimming cut 4 bases from V and 5 bases from J; bases unmatched to any gene: 8. Germline assignment: CDR1 ENHRY and CDR2 SYGVKD. CDR3 nucleotides: TGTGCCATCAGTGGGGAGACAGGGGGCTATGATAATTCACCCCTCCACTTT. As protein: CAISGETGGYDNSPLHF.

This chain links TRBV7-2 with TRBJ2-5; 15 bases are a match to TRBD2. The tail of the sequence fits TRBJ2-7 better, so the J call may be wrong. The CDR3 extends over 17 amino acids. Germline CDR1 reads SGHTA; CDR2 reads FQGNSA. The CDR3 spells CASSRGLAGGPGYEQYF. In DNA form, the CDR3 reads TGTGCCAGCAGCAGAGGACTAGCGGGAGGGCCGGGTTACGAGCAGTACTTC.

The rearrangement uses TRBV19 and TRBJ2-1; TRBD2 matches at 7 bases. The CDR3 is 17 amino acids. The junction had 16 bases not matched to a gene; V was cut back by 5 bases and J by 6 bases. Germline CDR1 reads LNHDA; CDR2 reads SQIVND (reference sequence). DNA for the CDR3: TGTGCCAGTAGTTTTGACTGGACTAGGGAGGGGCGCAATGAGCAGTTCTTC. This gives the protein CASSFDWTREGRNEQFF.

The chain links TRBV9 to TRBJ1-6; D is ambiguous. This CDR3 comprises 16 residues. Germline lookup yields CDR1 SGDLS and CDR2 YYNGEE. V shed 6 bases and J shed 0 bases, with 13 bases lying between them. CDR3 protein: CASTRTGSSYNSPLHF. The CDR3 bases are TGTGCCAGCACCAGGACGGGAAGCTCCTATAATTCACCCCTCCACTTT.